This TCR beta chain was captured in a study of blood T cell repertoires in COVID-19. About the study: T cells, B-cell-depleted T cells, or PBMCs supplied cDNA or gDNA.

CDR3 length equals 15 residues. Trimming stripped 6 bases from V and 3 bases from J, with 15 bases between. Germline V lookup: CDR1 MGHRA, CDR2 YSYEKL. Donors in Cohort 3 who had recovered were those with two negative PCRs, healthcare professional clearance, or resolution of their symptoms. Per the study methods: The authors estimated nucleated cell counts from reference gene primer amplification. Produced via immunoSEQ multiplex PCR; TCRdb's table is partial and in-frame only. That table gives V, J and clone size, and the DNA gave D and trimming. The sample consists of roughly 200,000 clones, around 85% of them appearing once.

Sequenced input: PBMCs or T cells enriched from blood (not recorded which). V is TRBV4-1 and J is TRBJ1-5; maybe TRBD1 (6 bases). The origin of this receptor is a man aged 35 to 55 who had recovered from COVID-19. The CDR3: CASSQGQGINQPQHF. The CDR3 DNA follows: TGCGCCAGCAGTCAGGGCCAGGGGATCAATCAGCCCCAGCATTTT.